This T cell receptor beta chain was captured by sequencing in a study of CXCR3-negative and CXCR3-positive naive CD8 T cells. This CDR3 has 16 residues. The germline V gene has CDR1 LGHNA and CDR2 YSLEER. The TRB cDNA libraries were prepared by 5' RACE with UMI labels. Following a re-call of the 5' RACE reads, TCRdb has one entry per CDR3 protein and lacks DNA. Its listing shows 140,000 to 150,000 distinct CDR3 sequences. Regarding this clonotype: Its antigen is unknown.

Study-level results: TRB CDR3 properties indicated TCR strength, while surface CD5 was similar across naive subsets. Compared with CXCR3-negative naive cells, CXCR3-positive naive cells showed more hydrophobic TRB CDR3s.

The clonotype comes from a human donor in good health. Some clones in this sample may be carry-over from other donors' samples. Material for sequencing was naive CXCR3+ CD8+ T cells from blood. As for subset: CD45RO-CCR7+CD27+CD95- naive CD8+ T cells expressing CXCR3 (TNR3+). The V gene is TRBV4-3, the J gene TRBJ2-1. The CDR3 loop reads CASSQDRSYSYNEQFF.